The entry below describes one T cell receptor beta chain. Building of the TCR beta libraries involved iRepertoire HTBI primers and Arm-PCR of CDR3 regions. Each CDR3 protein is one row after TCRdb ran MiXCR on the multiplex PCR reads. The top ten hold roughly 20% of the sample, which has hundreds of thousands of distinct CDR3 sequences, about 16% seen once. The sample belongs to a study of regulatory T cells in long-lasting Graves disease. V lost 5 bases and J lost 8, with 22 bases in between. The V gene's germline CDR1 is SNHLY and CDR2 FYNNEI. The CDR3 length is 16 residues. Time point denoted: newly diagnosed GD, antithyroid drugs for less than 3 months. Generation of the TCR library employed RNA extracted from PBMCs.

The chain couples TRBV2 to TRBJ2-1; D may be TRBD2 (5 bases). This receptor was taken from a female donor with Graves disease. The material sequenced was peripheral blood mononuclear cells (PBMCs), taken at new diagnosis, from a patient treated with antithyroid drugs. This CDR3 reads CASSLRQLLGVDEQFF. In DNA form, the CDR3 reads TGTGCCAGCAGTTTACGGCAGCTACTAGGAGTCGATGAGCAGTTCTTC.